The T cell receptor beta chain described here comes from a study of blood T cells in healthy people across ages (dated by TCRdb to 2014 to 2015). With respect to the entire study: In model experiments, template switching captured roughly one uniquely barcoded TCR beta cDNA molecule for every two T cells. Age-related changes in TCR beta repertoire diversity were measured in the study by deep sequencing normalized with unique cDNA molecular identifiers. The donors were divided into four age groups: young (average approximately 16 years), middle-aged (approximately 39), aged (about 62) and long-lived (about 79). Donors of different ages were randomly distributed across sequencing lanes to avoid experimental bias. Using the same blood draw, the study looked at two additional independent replicas of 1 million unique cDNA reads for two donors, one aged 18 to 30 and the other aged 80 or older. The research as a whole found: Because the CMV infection status of the donors was unknown, age-related changes in expanded clonotypes may potentially have been confounded. Estimates of total diversity based on one million sequenced T cells were considered lower bounds and underestimates. Because profiling used bulk unsorted PBMCs, naive and antigen-experienced compartments could not be compared conclusively. The percentage of naive T cells measured by flow cytometry correlated strongly with observed TCR beta diversity. As age increased, observed TCR beta diversity per million T cells dropped in a roughly linear way, and a significant reduction was already evident by age roughly 40. Compared with the aged group, the long-lived group had more naive CD4+ T cells, fewer expanded clones and increased TCR diversity, suggesting age selection.

Receptors were amplified or captured by 5' RACE. For sequencing, an Illumina HiSeq 2500 was employed. A second PCR of about 7 to 12 cycles was run with a J-beta primer mix and a sample-barcoded 5' primer. A template-switch 5' adaptor carrying 12 random nucleotides introduced a unique molecular identifier onto each TCR beta cDNA molecule. At least 2.5 million CDR3-containing paired-end reads were obtained from each sample. First-strand cDNA synthesis was performed from all RNA using the Mint cDNA synthesis kit, with priming by a TRBC-specific oligonucleotide. Following uracil-DNA glycosylase treatment, a first 18-cycle PCR with universal primers M1SS and BC2_uni_R was performed on all cDNA. Regarding the original processing steps: For normalization, 1 million high-quality reads, each with a distinct molecular identifier, were randomly selected from each sample. Reads sharing molecular identifiers were discarded rather than binned into consensus sequences. MiTCR, set to a Q25 quality threshold and the strictest error-elimination algorithm, was used for CDR3 identification, clonotype clustering and error correction. A nonparametric unseen species model with Euler transformation was used to estimate lower-bound total TCR beta diversity. TCRdb reanalyzed the raw reads on its own, using fastp at Q25 for trimming and MiXCR for clone calling, and kept in-frame beta chains. Rows merge per CDR3 protein into single entries with the most common DNA and genes. For this entry, the V and J calls and clone size follow TCRdb and not the study's own pipeline. The sample has 650,000 to 950,000 distinct CDR3 sequences on record, 44% of them singletons. Nearly 20% of the sample is in the top ten clones.

At the junction V is shortened by 3 bases and J by 8 bases, with 16 bases in between. CDR1 and CDR2 are read off the germline V gene (reference sequence) as MNHEY and SMNVEV. The CDR3, from cysteine to phenylalanine, totals 14 residues. Kept here is only the CDR3 DNA, which spans 42 bases and is read in frame from base 1. Donors were roughly 40 systemically healthy Caucasian individuals from Russia aged roughly 6 to 100 years. Each donor gave roughly 9 milliliters of peripheral blood, drawn into EDTA-treated Vacutainer tubes. PBMCs were isolated by Ficoll-Paque density-gradient centrifugation, with at least 6 million obtained per sample. Total RNA was extracted from PBMCs with Trizol reagent, with at least 5 micrograms obtained per sample. Naive CD45RAhigh/CD27high T cell percentages were measured by flow cytometry on a PBMC aliquot from every donor. In the case of this clonotype: It has no known antigen specificity. Per-nucleotide qualities are absent, and no much larger clonotype sits a single base away.

The chain couples TRBV27 to TRBJ1-2; possibly the D gene is TRBD1, per 6 matching bases. This clonotype was obtained from a man in his fifties or sixties in good health. Source material: blood. The DNA sequence is as follows: TGTGCCAGCAGTTTCCGGTCGGGGGCTAGAGGCTACACCTTC. Its product reads: CASSFRSGARGYTF.